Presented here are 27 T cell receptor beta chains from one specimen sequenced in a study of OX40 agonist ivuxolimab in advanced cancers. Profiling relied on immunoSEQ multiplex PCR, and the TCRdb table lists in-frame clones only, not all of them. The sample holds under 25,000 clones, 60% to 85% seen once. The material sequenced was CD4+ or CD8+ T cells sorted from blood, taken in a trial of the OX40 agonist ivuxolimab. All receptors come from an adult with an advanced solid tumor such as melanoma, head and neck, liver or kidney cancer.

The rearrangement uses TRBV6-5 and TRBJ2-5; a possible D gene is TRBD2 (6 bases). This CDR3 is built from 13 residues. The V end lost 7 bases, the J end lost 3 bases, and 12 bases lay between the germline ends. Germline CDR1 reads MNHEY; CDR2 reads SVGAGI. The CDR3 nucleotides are TGTGCCAGCAAGACCGGGACTGAAGAGACCCAGTACTTC. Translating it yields CASKTGTEETQYF.

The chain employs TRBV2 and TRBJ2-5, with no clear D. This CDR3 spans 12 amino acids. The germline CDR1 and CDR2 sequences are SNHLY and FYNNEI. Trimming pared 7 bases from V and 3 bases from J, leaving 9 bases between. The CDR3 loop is CASTIPKETQYF. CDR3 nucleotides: TGTGCCAGCACAATCCCAAAAGAGACCCAGTACTTC. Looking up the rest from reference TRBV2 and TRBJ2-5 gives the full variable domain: EPEVTQTPSHQVTQMGQEVILRCVPISNHLYFYWYRQILGQKVEFLVSFYNNEISEKSEIFDDQFSVERPDGSNFTLKIRSTKLEDSAMYFCASTIPKETQYFGPGTRLLVL.

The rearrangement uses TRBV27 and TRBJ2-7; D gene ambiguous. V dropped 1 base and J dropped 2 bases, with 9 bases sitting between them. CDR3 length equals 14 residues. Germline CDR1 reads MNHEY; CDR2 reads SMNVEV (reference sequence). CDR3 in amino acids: CASSLFGPTYEQYF. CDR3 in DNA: TGTGCCAGCAGTTTATTCGGACCCACCTACGAGCAGTACTTC.

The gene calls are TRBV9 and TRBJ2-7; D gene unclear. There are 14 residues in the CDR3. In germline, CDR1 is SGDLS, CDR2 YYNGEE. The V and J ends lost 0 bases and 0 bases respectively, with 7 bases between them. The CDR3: CASSVGVSSYEQYF. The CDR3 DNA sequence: TGTGCCAGCAGCGTAGGTGTCAGCTCCTACGAGCAGTACTTC.

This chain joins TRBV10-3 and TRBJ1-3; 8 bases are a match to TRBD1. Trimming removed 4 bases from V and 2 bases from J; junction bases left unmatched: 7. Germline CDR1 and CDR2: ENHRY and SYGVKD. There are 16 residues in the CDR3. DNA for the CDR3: TGTGCCATCAGTGTACTCGGACAGGGCCCTGGAAACACCATATATTTT. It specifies CAISVLGQGPGNTIYF.

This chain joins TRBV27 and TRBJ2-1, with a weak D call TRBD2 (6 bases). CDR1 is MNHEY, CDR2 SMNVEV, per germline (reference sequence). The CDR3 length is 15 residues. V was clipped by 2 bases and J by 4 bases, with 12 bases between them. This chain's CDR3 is CASSLTSRGYNEQFF. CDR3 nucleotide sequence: TGTGCCAGCAGTTTAACTAGCCGTGGGTACAATGAGCAGTTCTTC.

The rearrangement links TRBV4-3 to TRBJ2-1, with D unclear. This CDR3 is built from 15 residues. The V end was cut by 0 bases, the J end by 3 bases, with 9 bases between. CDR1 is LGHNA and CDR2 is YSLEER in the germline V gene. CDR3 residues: CASSQDSGVYNEQFF. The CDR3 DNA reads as TGCGCCAGCAGCCAAGACAGTGGGGTCTACAATGAGCAGTTCTTC.

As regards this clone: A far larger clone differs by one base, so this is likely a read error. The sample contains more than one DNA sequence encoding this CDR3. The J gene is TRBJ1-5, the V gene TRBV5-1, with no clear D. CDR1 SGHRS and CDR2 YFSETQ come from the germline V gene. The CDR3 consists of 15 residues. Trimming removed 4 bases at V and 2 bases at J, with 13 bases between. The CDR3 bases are TGCGCCAGCAGCGTCTATTTTGGCGGCAATCAGCCCCAGCATTTT. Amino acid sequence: CASSVYFGGNQPQHF.

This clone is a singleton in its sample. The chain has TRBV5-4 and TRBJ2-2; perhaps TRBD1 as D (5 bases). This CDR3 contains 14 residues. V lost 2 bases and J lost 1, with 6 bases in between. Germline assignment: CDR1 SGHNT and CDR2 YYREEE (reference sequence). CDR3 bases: TGTGCCAGCAGCTTCCAGGGGAACACCGGGGAGCTGTTTTTT. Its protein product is CASSFQGNTGELFF.

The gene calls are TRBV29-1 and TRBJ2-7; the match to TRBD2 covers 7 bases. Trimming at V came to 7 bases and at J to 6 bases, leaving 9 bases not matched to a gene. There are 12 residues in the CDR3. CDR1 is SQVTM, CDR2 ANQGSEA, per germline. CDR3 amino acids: CSAAGPGGEQYF. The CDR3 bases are TGCAGCGCCGCCGGACCGGGAGGCGAGCAGTACTTC.

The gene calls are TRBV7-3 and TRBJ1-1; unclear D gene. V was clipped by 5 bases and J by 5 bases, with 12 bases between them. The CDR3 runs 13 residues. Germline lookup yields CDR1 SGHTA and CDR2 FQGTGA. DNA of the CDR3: TGTGCCAGCAGCCCTACCACGATTACTGAAGCTTTCTTT. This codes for CASSPTTITEAFF.

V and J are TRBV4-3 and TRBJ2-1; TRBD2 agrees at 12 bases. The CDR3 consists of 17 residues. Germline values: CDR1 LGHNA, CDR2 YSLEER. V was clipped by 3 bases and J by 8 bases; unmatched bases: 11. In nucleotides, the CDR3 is TGCGCCAGCAGCCATGCTCTAGCGGGGGGGCCTCAGGATGAGCAGTTCTTC. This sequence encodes CASSHALAGGPQDEQFF.

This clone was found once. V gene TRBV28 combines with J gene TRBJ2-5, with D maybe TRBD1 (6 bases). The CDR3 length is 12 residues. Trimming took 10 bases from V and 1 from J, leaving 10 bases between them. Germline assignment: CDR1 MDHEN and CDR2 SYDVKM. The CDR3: CATDRVQETQYF. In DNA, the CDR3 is TGTGCCACGGACAGAGTCCAAGAGACCCAGTACTTC.

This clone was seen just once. The CDR3 region has the DNA TGTGCCAGCAGCTCGAACCGGGACAGGGCTTCACCCCTCCACTTT. It specifies CASSSNRDRASPLHF. The rearrangement joins TRBV7-6 to TRBJ1-6, with 9 bases identical to TRBD1. J gave up 9 bases and V 4 bases, and 7 bases lay outside the gene matches. The CDR3 is 15 amino acids. CDR1 SGHVS and CDR2 FNYEAQ come from the germline V gene. Full variable domain (rest looked up from reference TRBV7-6 and TRBJ1-6): GAGVSQSPRYKVTKRGQDVALRCDPISGHVSLYWYRQALGQGPEFLTYFNYEAQQDKSGLPNDRFSAERPEGSISTLTIQRTEQRDSAMYRCASSSNRDRASPLHFGNGTRLTVT.

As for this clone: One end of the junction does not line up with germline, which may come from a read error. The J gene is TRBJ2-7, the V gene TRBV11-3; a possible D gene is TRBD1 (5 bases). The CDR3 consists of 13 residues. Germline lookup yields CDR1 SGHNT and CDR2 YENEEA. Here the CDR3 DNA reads TGTGCCAGCAAGGAGACAGAGAGATACGGGCAGTACTTC. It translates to CASKETERYGQYF.

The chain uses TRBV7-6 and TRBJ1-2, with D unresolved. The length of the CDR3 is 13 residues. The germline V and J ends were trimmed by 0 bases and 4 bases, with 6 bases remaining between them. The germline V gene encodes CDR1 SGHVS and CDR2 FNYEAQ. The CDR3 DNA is TGTGCCAGCAGCTTAGCAGGGAGCTATGGCTACACCTTC. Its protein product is CASSLAGSYGYTF.

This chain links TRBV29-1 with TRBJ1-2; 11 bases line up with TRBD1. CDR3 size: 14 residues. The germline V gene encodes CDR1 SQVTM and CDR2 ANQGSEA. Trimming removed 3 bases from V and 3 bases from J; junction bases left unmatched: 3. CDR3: CSVEDRGLYYGYTF. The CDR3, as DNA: TGCAGCGTTGAGGACAGGGGGCTTTACTATGGCTACACCTTC.

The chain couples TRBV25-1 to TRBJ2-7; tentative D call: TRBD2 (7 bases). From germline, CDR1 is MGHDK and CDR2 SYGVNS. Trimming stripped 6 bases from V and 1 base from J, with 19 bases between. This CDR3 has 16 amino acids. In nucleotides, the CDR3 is TGTGCCAGCAGCGTCATGCGGGGGCGAAGATCCTACGAGCAGTACTTC. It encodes CASSVMRGRRSYEQYF.

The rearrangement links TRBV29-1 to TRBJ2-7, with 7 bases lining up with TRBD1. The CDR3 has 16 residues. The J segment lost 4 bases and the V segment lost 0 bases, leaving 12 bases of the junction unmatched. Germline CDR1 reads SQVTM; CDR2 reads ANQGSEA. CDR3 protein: CSVEDTGTVGSYEQYF. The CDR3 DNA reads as TGCAGCGTTGAAGATACCGGGACAGTTGGGTCGTACGAGCAGTACTTC.

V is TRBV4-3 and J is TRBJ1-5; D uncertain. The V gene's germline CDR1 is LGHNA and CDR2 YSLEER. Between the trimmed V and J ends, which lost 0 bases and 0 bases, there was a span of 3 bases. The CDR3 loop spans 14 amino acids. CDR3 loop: CASSQELSNQPQHF. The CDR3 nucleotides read TGCGCCAGCAGCCAAGAGCTTAGCAATCAGCCCCAGCATTTT.

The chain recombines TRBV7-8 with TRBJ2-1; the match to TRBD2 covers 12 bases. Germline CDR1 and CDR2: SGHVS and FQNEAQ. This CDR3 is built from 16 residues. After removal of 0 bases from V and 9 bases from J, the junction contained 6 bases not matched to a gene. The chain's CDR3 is CASSLASSGGAIEQFF. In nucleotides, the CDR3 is TGTGCCAGCAGCTTAGCGTCTAGCGGGGGGGCCATTGAGCAGTTCTTC. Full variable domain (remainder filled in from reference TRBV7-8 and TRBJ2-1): GAGVSQSPRYKVAKRGQDVALRCDPISGHVSLFWYQQALGQGPEFLTYFQNEAQLDKSGLPSDRFFAERPEGSVSTLKIQRTQQEDSAVYLCASSLASSGGAIEQFFGPGTRLTVL.

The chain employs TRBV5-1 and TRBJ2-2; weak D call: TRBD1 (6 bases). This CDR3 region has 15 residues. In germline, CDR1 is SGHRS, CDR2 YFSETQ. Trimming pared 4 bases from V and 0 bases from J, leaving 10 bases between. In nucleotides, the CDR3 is TGCGCCAGCAGCGCTGGACAGACGAACACCGGGGAGCTGTTTTTT. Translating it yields CASSAGQTNTGELFF.

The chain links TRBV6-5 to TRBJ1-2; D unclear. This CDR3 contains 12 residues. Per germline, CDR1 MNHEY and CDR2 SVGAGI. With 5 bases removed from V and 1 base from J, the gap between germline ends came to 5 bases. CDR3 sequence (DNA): TGTGCCAGCAGTCCTTTTAACTATGGCTACACCTTC. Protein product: CASSPFNYGYTF.

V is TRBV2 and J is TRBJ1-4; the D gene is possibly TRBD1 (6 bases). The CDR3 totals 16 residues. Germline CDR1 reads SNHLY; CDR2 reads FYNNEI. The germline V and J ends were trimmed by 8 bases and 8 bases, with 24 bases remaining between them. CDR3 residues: CASLSPHEDRPEKLFF. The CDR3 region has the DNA TGTGCCAGCTTAAGTCCTCACGAGGACAGACCCGAAAAACTGTTTTTT.

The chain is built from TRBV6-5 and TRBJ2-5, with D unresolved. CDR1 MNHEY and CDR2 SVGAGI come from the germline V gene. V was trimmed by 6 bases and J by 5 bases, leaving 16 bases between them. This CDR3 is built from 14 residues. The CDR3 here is CASSPRVGLETQYF. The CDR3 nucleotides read TGTGCCAGCAGCCCCCGAGTAGGGCTTGAGACCCAGTACTTC.

The CDR3 protein is CASQRDVDYGYTF. The CDR3 DNA reads as TGTGCCAGTCAGCGGGACGTAGACTATGGCTACACCTTC. The V gene is TRBV6-1, the J gene TRBJ1-2; D might be TRBD1 (5 bases). Germline CDR1 reads MNHNS; CDR2 reads SASEGT. This CDR3 comprises 13 residues. V was shortened by 9 bases and J by 3 bases, with 14 bases between the two germline ends.

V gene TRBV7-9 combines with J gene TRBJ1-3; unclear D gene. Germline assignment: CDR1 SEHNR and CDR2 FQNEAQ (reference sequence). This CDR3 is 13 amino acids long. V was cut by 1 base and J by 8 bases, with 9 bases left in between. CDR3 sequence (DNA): TGTGCCAGCAGCTTAGGACCGGTACACACCATATATTTT. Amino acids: CASSLGPVHTIYF.